This T cell receptor (beta chain) was observed in a study of Graves' ophthalmopathy and Graves' hyperthyroidism. Across the whole study: Peripheral blood was gathered at first diagnosis, ahead of any treatment whatsoever.

Whole-study findings and limits: Most clonotypes expanded in thyroid above 0.001 frequency were present in blood too.

RNA transcripts served as template for amplifying TCR beta CDR3 sequences. Scientists carried out first-round RT-PCR using HTBI primers and then a second-round multiplex PCR. TCRdb reprocessed the multiplex PCR reads via MiXCR and lists one record per CDR3 protein. Found here are about 500,000 distinct CDR3 sequences, around an eighth of them singletons; the top ten hold roughly 10%. The CDR3 is made up of 14 amino acids. Germline V CDR1 and CDR2: LNHDA, SQIVND (reference sequence). V lost 9 bases, J lost 0 bases, and 14 bases lay in between. This clonotype was picked up a small number of times. Antigen: not known. Ophthalmopathy in the donors was of moderate-to-severe activity, with CAS ≥3, NOSPECS ≥4 and duration under 3 months. Patients were excluded if they had other autoimmune diseases or uncontrolled infections, and likewise if pregnancy or lactation applied.

The chain joins TRBV19 to TRBJ1-1, with D possibly matching TRBD1 (6 bases). The sequencing input was blood. The receptor's source is a woman in her twenties or thirties with Graves' ophthalmopathy. This CDR3 is CASRGAGMNTEAFF. The CDR3 nucleotides are TGTGCCAGCCGGGGGGCAGGGATGAACACTGAAGCTTTCTTT. The variable domain in full, completed from reference TRBV19 and TRBJ1-1, reads DGGITQSPKYLFRKEGQNVTLSCEQNLNHDAMYWYRQDPGQGLRLIYYSQIVNDFQKGDIAEGYSVSREKKESFPLTVTSAQKNPTAFYLCASRGAGMNTEAFFGQGTRLTVV.